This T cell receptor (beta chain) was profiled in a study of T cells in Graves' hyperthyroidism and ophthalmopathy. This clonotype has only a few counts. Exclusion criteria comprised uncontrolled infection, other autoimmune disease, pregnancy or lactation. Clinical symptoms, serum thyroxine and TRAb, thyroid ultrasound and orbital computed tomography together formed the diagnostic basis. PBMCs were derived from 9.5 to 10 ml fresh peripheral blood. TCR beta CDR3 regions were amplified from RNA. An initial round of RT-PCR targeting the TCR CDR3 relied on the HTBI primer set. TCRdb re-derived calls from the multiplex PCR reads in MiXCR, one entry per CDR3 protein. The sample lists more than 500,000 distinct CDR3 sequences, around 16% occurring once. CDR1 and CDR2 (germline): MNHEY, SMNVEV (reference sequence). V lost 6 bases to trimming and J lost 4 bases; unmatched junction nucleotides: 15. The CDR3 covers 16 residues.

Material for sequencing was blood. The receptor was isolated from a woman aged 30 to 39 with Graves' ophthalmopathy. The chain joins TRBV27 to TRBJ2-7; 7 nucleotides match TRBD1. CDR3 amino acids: CASSLGVGTASYEQYF. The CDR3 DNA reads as TGTGCCAGCAGCCTGGGAGTCGGGACAGCATCTTACGAGCAGTACTTC.